This record looks at one TCR beta chain sequence and its context. Its antigen is not known. Time point in this sample: week 3, after first cycle of checkpoint inhibitor. Memory T cells counted as immune-effector cells when CD3+ CD4- CD8+ CD45RA- CD45RO-high CD27- CCR7-. Samples come from before therapy and from week 3 after the first blockade cycle. Disease control meant complete response, partial response or stable disease at 12 weeks. The data were taken from a study of blood T cell dynamics during melanoma immunotherapy. Whole-study context: Metastatic melanoma patients received first-line pembrolizumab or nivolumab plus ipilimumab.

Clones were read by immunoSEQ multiplex PCR, and TCRdb kept only the in-frame ones, dropping some. The sample yields roughly 2,000 clones, 65% to 80% seen once. Overall study results and limits: Immune-effector CD8+ cells best matched cell-free DNA CDR3 sequences and were most clonal.

Germline assignment: CDR1 WNHNN and CDR2 SYGVQD (reference sequence). This CDR3 has 14 amino acids. V lost 2 bases to trimming and J lost 2 bases, with 9 bases between them. The receptor was derived from a human donor with melanoma. Sequencing used CD8+ T cells from blood, obtained from a patient treated with checkpoint blockade. The genes are TRBV10-1 and TRBJ1-1; no clear D. The CDR3 spells CASSEVADNTEAFF. In nucleotides, the CDR3 is TGCGCCAGCAGTGAGGTTGCGGACAACACTGAAGCTTTCTTT.